Below are 15 T cell receptor beta chains sequenced from a single sample in a study of blood T cells in healthy people across ages. For the second PCR, which ran for roughly 6 to 12 cycles, a sample-barcoded 5' primer and a J-beta primer mix were used. A single record per CDR3 protein comes from TCRdb applying MiXCR to the 5' RACE reads. This sample has about 840,000 distinct CDR3 sequences, with about 29% found just once. Another study also made use of these data, one on T cells of mothers and their children.

The sequencing input was blood. These receptors all come from a woman aged 40 to 50 in good health.

This clonotype was detected many times. The chain links TRBV29-1 to TRBJ2-1; D ambiguous. Germline CDR1 reads SQVTM; CDR2 reads ANQGSEA. Trimming shortened V by 0 bases and J by 4 bases, and 7 bases separated the two germline ends. This CDR3 has 13 amino acids. The CDR3 nucleotides are TGCAGCGTTGAAGATCCAAGATACAATGAGCAGTTCTTC. Its protein is CSVEDPRYNEQFF.

A word on this clonotype: A much more abundant neighbour one base away suggests this may be a read error. The CDR3 here is CATSGPPSYNEQYF. The CDR3 DNA is TGTGCCACCTCCGGGCCTCCCTCCTACAATGAGCAGTACTTC. This sequence joins TRBV15 and TRBJ2-1; D remains ambiguous. The J call could be wrong; TRBJ2-7 is a better fit for the DNA end. This CDR3 has 14 residues. Germline V gene sequence: CDR1 LNHNV, CDR2 YYDKDF (reference sequence).

This sequence joins TRBV4-3 and TRBJ2-3, with 14 bases aligning to TRBD2. The CDR3 runs to 16 residues. CDR1 and CDR2 (germline): LGHNA, YSLEER. With 4 bases clipped from V and 4 bases from J, the junction kept 4 bases outside the gene matches. The CDR3 DNA follows: TGCGCCAGCAGCCGGACTAGCGGGGGGAGTGCAGATACGCAGTATTTT. Encoded protein: CASSRTSGGSADTQYF.

This clonotype has only a few counts. The rearrangement links TRBV11-1 to TRBJ2-3; tentatively, D is TRBD1 or TRBD2 (5 bases each). The V gene's germline CDR1 is SGHAT and CDR2 FQDESV (reference sequence). The V end was cut by 5 bases, the J end by 6 bases, with 12 bases between. The CDR3 totals 13 residues. CDR3 sequence (DNA): TGTGCCAGCAGCACTCCCGGGGCGGATACGCAGTATTTT. Its translation: CASSTPGADTQYF.

This clonotype was detected a few times. CDR3 sequence: CASSSYRDLNQPQHF. CDR3 sequence (DNA): TGTGCCAGCAGTTCGTACCGGGACCTCAATCAGCCCCAGCATTTT. The chain has TRBV27 and TRBJ1-5; TRBD1 is a possible D gene (5 bases). Germline values: CDR1 MNHEY, CDR2 SMNVEV (reference sequence). The CDR3 length is 15 residues. Between the trimmed V and J ends, which lost 4 bases and 3 bases, there was a span of 13 bases.

The chain couples TRBV4-1 to TRBJ1-5, with D possibly matching TRBD1 (6 bases). Germline V CDR1 and CDR2: MGHRA, YSYEKL. The CDR3 is 15 amino acids. V lost 3 bases to trimming and J lost 2 bases, with 11 bases between them. The CDR3 spells CASSQVSGGNQPQHF. Here the CDR3 DNA reads TGCGCCAGCAGCCAGGTGTCAGGGGGCAATCAGCCCCAGCATTTT.

This clonotype was counted at least ten times. The rearrangement joins TRBV4-1 to TRBJ2-7, with a tentative D call TRBD2 (5 bases). CDR3 size: 12 residues. The V end was cut by 3 bases, the J end by 5 bases, with 8 bases between. CDR1 MGHRA and CDR2 YSYEKL come from the germline V gene. In DNA, the CDR3 is TGCGCCAGCAGCCAGATCGGGAACGAGCAGTACTTC. This gives the protein CASSQIGNEQYF.

The rearrangement links TRBV6-1 to TRBJ2-6, with D tentatively TRBD1 or TRBD2 (5 bases each). The V and J ends lost 2 bases and 0 bases respectively, with 11 bases between them. The germline V gene encodes CDR1 MNHNS and CDR2 SASEGT. CDR3 length equals 17 residues. The CDR3 DNA follows: TGTGCCAGCAGTGAAAAGGGGACCTCCTCTGGGGCCAACGTCCTGACTTTC. Amino acid sequence: CASSEKGTSSGANVLTF.

In this sample, this clonotype turned up a few times. The chain carries TRBV12-5 and TRBJ1-2; D is uncertain. V lost 8 bases to trimming and J lost 1 base, with 11 bases between them. Germline V CDR1 and CDR2: LGHNT, FRNRAP. The CDR3 runs 13 residues. The CDR3 spells CASRGEDNYGYTF. As DNA, the CDR3 is TGTGCTAGTCGGGGAGAGGATAACTATGGCTACACCTTC.

The rearrangement joins TRBV6-5 to TRBJ2-3; TRBD1 agrees at 12 bases. The CDR3 has 14 amino acids. Germline CDR1 reads MNHEY; CDR2 reads SVGAGI. V shed 6 bases, J shed 7 bases, and the junction held 5 bases outside the gene matches. The CDR3 nucleotides are TGTGCCAGCAGGATGGGACAGGGGGCTTATACGCAGTATTTT. Protein product: CASRMGQGAYTQYF.

This clonotype was seen just once. Since the CDR3 does not end with the conserved phenylalanine or tryptophan, this likely comes from a read error. This sequence joins TRBV4-3 and TRBJ1-2, with D unclear. Trimming left V 0 bases short and J 4 bases short, with 12 bases between. The CDR3 extends over 15 amino acids. The germline V gene has CDR1 LGHNA and CDR2 YSLEER. CDR3 loop: CASSQDTGTFYGYTC. The CDR3 DNA reads TGCGCCAGCAGCCAAGATACCGGCACCTTCTATGGCTACACCTGC.

This sequence joins TRBV6-2 or TRBV6-3 and TRBJ2-5, with TRBD1 identical over 9 bases. The closer fit of TRBJ2-7 to the DNA end suggests the J call may be wrong. This CDR3 is 14 amino acids long. In germline, CDR1 is MNHEY, CDR2 SVGEGT. CDR3 sequence (DNA): TGTGCCAGCAGCAATAGGACAGGGGACTACGAGCAGTACTTC. Its translation: CASSNRTGDYEQYF.

The V and J genes are TRBV30 and TRBJ1-4, with 8 positions matching TRBD1. Trimming removed 3 bases from V and 7 bases from J; junction bases left unmatched: 10. Germline assignment: CDR1 GTSNPN and CDR2 SVGIG (reference sequence). There are 15 residues in the CDR3. This CDR3 is CAWRFSGGAGEKLFF. The CDR3 DNA reads TGTGCCTGGAGGTTCTCAGGGGGCGCGGGTGAAAAACTGTTTTTT.

The chain links TRBV20-1 to TRBJ2-7, with unresolved D. Germline values: CDR1 DFQATT, CDR2 SNEGSKA (reference sequence). The CDR3 loop spans 13 amino acids. V gave up 0 bases and J gave up 0 bases, with 6 bases separating them. Written as DNA, the CDR3 is TGCAGTGCTAGAGACTCCCCCTCCTACGAGCAGTACTTC. It specifies CSARDSPSYEQYF.

The chain carries TRBV20-1 and TRBJ2-7; no clear D. V dropped 3 bases and J dropped 2 bases, with 14 bases sitting between them. Germline V lookup: CDR1 DFQATT, CDR2 SNEGSKA (reference sequence). This CDR3 contains 14 residues. CDR3 region: CSASAWDVPYEQYF. In nucleotides, the CDR3 is TGCAGTGCTAGCGCGTGGGATGTTCCCTACGAGCAGTACTTC.